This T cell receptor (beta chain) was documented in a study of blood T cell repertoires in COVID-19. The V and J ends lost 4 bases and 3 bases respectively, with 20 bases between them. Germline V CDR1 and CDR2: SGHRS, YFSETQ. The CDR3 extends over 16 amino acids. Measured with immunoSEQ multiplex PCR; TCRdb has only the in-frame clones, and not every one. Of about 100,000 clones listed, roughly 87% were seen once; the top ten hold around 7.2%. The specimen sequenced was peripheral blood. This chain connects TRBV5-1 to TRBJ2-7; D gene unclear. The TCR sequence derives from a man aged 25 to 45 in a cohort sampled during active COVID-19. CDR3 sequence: CASSPTPSTYIYEQYF. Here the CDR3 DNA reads TGCGCCAGCAGCCCAACCCCCTCCACTTATATCTACGAGCAGTACTTC.